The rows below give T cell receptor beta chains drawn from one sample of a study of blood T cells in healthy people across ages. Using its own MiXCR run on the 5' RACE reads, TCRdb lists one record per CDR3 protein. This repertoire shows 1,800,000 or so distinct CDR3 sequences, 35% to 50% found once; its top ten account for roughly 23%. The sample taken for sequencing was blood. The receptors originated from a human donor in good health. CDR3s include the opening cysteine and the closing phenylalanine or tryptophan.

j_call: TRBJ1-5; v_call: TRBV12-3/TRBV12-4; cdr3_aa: CASSSGTGARDQPQHF
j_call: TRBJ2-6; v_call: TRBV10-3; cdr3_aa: CAISESGGAYARESGANVLTF
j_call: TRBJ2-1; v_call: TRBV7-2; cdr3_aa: CASSNGAPVYNEQFF
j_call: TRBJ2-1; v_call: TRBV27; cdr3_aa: CASSLSDGRGSSYNEQFF
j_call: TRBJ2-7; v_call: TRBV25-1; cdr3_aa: CAIPQIQNKTYEQYF
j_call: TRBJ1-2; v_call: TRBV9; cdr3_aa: CASSVDALLEVNYGYTF
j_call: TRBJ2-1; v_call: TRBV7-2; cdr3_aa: CASSLARSGKNEQFF
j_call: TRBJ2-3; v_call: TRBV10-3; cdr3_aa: CAIRDILAADTQYF
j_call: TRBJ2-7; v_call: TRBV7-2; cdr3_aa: CASSLSSGGTHEQYF
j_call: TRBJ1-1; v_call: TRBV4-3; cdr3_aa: CASSRYAPGAEDSMNTEAFF
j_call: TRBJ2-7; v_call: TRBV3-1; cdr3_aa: CASSQDPSAGYEQYF
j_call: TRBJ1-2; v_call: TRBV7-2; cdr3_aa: CASSHTANYGYTF
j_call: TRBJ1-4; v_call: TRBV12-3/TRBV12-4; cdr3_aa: CASSSRTGVNGEKLFF
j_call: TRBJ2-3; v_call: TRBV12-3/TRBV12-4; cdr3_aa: CASSRTVGGNTQYF
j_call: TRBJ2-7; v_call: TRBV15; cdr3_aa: CATSSCPGQGCEQYF
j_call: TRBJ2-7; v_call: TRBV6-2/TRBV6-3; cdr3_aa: CASSYWSSGGNYEQYF
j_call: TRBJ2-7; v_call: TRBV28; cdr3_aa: CASSPIGLSCYEQYF
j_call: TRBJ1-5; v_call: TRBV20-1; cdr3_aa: CSAGRDSYQPQHF
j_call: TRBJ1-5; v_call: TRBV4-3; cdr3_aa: CASSQENRGGQPQHF
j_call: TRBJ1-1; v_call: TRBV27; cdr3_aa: CASSFRQKNTEAFF
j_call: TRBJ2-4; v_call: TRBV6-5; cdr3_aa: CASSFGLAVPGVQYF
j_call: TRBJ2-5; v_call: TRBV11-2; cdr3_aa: CASSLELSGGGRQSPYNEQYF
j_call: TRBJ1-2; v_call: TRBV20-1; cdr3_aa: CSASPTALYGYTF
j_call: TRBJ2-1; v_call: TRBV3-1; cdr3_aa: CASSDPFNEQFF
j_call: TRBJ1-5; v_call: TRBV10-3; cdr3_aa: CAISVDGTGKNQPQHF
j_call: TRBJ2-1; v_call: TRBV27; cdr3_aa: CASSQFGLAGRFF
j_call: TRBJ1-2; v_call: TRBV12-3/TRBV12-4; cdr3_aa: CASSLINDRVRYGHTF
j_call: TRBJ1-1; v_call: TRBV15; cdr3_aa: CATSSEGNTEAFF
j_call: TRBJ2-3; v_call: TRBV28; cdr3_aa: CASSLFGEADTQYF
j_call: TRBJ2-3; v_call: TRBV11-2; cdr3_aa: CASSPRIAGFADTQYF
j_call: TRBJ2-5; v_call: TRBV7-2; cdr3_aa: CASNPSGGARETQYF
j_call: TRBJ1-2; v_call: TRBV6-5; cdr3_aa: CASRGTWTVNYGYTF
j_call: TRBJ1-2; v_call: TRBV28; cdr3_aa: CASSFLTGNYGYTF
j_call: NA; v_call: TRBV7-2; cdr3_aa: CASSGWDRGPEQYF
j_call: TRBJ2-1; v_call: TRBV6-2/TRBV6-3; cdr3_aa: CASSQSVVREQFF
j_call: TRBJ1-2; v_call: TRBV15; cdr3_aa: CATSRDFDSLPYGYTF
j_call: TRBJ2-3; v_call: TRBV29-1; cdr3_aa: CSVGGRGGSDTQYF
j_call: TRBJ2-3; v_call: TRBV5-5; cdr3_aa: CASSLAFSGSTDTQYF
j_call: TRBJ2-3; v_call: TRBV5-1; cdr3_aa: CASSLVAPARDTQYF
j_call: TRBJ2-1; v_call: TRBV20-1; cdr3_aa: CSASRGSRQYNKQFF